Here is one T cell receptor (beta chain) with its context. This sample stems from a study of blood T cell repertoires in COVID-19. Across the whole study: The origin of the acute and convalescent COVID-19 samples was the United States, Italy and Spain. Nucleic acid was either cDNA or gDNA, and it came from T cells, B-cell-depleted T cells, or PBMCs.

CDR3 length equals 19 residues. Germline CDR1 is GTSNPN and CDR2 is SVGIG (reference sequence). The V end was cut by 0 bases, the J end by 4 bases, with 27 bases between. Original processing methods: Counts of nucleated cells, estimated from reference gene primer amplification, were obtained. Libraries were prepared by immunoSEQ multiplex PCR; TCRdb keeps only in-frame clonotypes and omits some of them. V and J calls plus clone size are reproduced from that table; the DNA served to infer D and trimming. The sample lists about 82,000 clones; around 80% were seen once. A Seattle source enrolled patients during active infection and followed them longitudinally.

The sequenced material came from peripheral blood. The receptor's source is a man in his fifties or sixties with COVID-19, enrolled during active disease. The V call is TRBV30, the J call TRBJ1-1; D might be TRBD1 (5 bases). Here the CDR3 DNA reads TGTGCCTGGAGTGTACCGCTGGAGGGGACGCAAGATCCCAGCACTGAAGCTTTCTTT. It encodes CAWSVPLEGTQDPSTEAFF.